Listed here are 5 T cell receptor beta chains from one sample, sequenced in a study of T cell responses to AZD1222 COVID-19 vaccine. This table comes from immunoSEQ multiplex PCR, and its TCRdb copy is limited to in-frame clones, with some not included. The sample lists 150,000 or so clones, 90% occurring once. This specimen consisted of peripheral blood, obtained 28 days after the second AZD1222 dose. The source is an adult who received the AZD1222 COVID-19 vaccine.

This chain joins TRBV18 and TRBJ1-1; D remains unclear. The CDR3 loop spans 14 amino acids. Germline values: CDR1 KGHSH, CDR2 LQKENI. Trimming pared 2 bases from V and 2 bases from J, leaving 9 bases between. The CDR3 DNA reads TGTGCCAGCTCACCATCGGTGGGAAACACTGAAGCTTTCTTT. Translated: CASSPSVGNTEAFF.

This clone appeared once. The chain combines TRBV18 with TRBJ1-1; D is possibly TRBD1 (5 bases). Trimming pared 2 bases from V and 1 base from J, leaving 17 bases between. CDR3 length: 17 residues. Germline lookup yields CDR1 KGHSH and CDR2 LQKENI. CDR3 sequence (DNA): TGTGCCAGCTCACCATATGGAGGGGCCCAGTCGAACACTGAAGCTTTCTTT. This sequence encodes CASSPYGGAQSNTEAFF. The complete variable domain, with remaining parts taken from reference TRBV18 and TRBJ1-1, reads NAGVMQNPRHLVRRRGQEARLRCSPMKGHSHVYWYRQLPEEGLKFMVYLQKENIIDESGMPKERFSAEFPKEGPSILRIQQVVRGDSAAYFCASSPYGGAQSNTEAFFGQGTRLTVV.

The rearrangement uses TRBV5-8 and TRBJ2-1; D may be TRBD2 (5 bases). The CDR3 totals 15 residues. With 2 bases removed from V and 0 bases from J, the gap between germline ends came to 9 bases. The germline V gene encodes CDR1 SGHTS and CDR2 YDEGEE. CDR3 amino acids: CASSFGLSSYNEQFF. CDR3 coding DNA: TGTGCCAGCAGCTTCGGACTGAGCTCCTACAATGAGCAGTTCTTC.

This clone was counted between two and nine times. The rearrangement joins TRBV9 to TRBJ2-7; 7 nucleotides line up with TRBD1. Germline assignment: CDR1 SGDLS and CDR2 YYNGEE. CDR3 length: 14 amino acids. J gave up 2 bases and V 2 bases, and 4 bases lay outside the gene matches. Here the CDR3 DNA reads TGTGCCAGCAGCGTCGCGCAGGGGGCCTACGAGCAGTACTTC. Translating gives CASSVAQGAYEQYF. The entire variable domain, with the rest obtained from reference TRBV9 and TRBJ2-7, is as follows: DSGVTQTPKHLITATGQRVTLRCSPRSGDLSVYWYQQSLDQGLQFLIQYYNGEERAKGNILERFSAQQFPDLHSELNLSSLELGDSALYFCASSVAQGAYEQYFGPGTRLTVT.

The V call is TRBV5-1, the J call TRBJ2-3, with a weak D call TRBD2 (5 bases). The CDR3 is 14 amino acids. V was cut by 8 bases and J by 2 bases, with 15 bases left in between. Germline CDR1 is SGHRS and CDR2 is YFSETQ. CDR3 nucleotide sequence: TGCGCCAGTAGTGTCTGGGAGAACACAGATACGCAGTATTTT. Its translation: CASSVWENTDTQYF. Full variable domain (missing parts from reference TRBV5-1 and TRBJ2-3): KAGVTQTPRYLIKTRGQQVTLSCSPISGHRSVSWYQQTPGQGLQFLFEYFSETQRNKGNFPGRFSGRQFSNSRSEMNVSTLELGDSALYLCASSVWENTDTQYFGPGTRLTVL.